The entry that follows covers one TCR beta chain sequence. The sample belongs to a study of blood T cells in healthy people across ages. The second PCR ran roughly 7 to 12 cycles with a sample-barcoded 5' primer and J-beta primers. TCRdb re-analysed the 5' RACE reads in MiXCR, keeping a single row per CDR3 protein. This repertoire shows roughly 1.5 million distinct CDR3 sequences, 42% found once; its top ten account for about 4%. V dropped 1 base and J dropped 0 bases, with 8 bases sitting between them. CDR1 is SGDLS, CDR2 YYNGEE, per germline. The CDR3 extends over 14 amino acids. This TCR came from a woman aged 18-35 years in good health. What was sequenced was blood. The rearrangement joins TRBV9 to TRBJ2-7; D is ambiguous. In DNA, the CDR3 is TGTGCCAGCAGCGTAATTAGCAACTCCTACGAGCAGTACTTC. It encodes CASSVISNSYEQYF.